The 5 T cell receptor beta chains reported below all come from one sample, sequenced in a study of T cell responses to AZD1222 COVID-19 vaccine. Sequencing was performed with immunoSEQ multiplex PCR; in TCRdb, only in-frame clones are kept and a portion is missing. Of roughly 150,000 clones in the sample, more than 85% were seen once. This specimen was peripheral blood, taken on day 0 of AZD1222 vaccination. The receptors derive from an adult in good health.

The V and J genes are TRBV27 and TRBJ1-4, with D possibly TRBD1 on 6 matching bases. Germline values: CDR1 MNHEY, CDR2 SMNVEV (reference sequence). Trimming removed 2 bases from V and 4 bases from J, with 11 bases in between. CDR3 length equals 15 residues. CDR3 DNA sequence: TGTGCCAGCAGTTTACAGGGGTTGGGTAATGAAAAACTGTTTTTT. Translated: CASSLQGLGNEKLFF.

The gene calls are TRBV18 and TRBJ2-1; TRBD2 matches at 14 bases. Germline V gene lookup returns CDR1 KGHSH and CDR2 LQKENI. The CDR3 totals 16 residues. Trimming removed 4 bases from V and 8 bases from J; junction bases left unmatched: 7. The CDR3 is CASSLMGLAGVDEQFF. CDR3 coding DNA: TGTGCCAGCTCACTTATGGGACTAGCGGGAGTAGATGAGCAGTTCTTC. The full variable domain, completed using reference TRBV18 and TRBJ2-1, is NAGVMQNPRHLVRRRGQEARLRCSPMKGHSHVYWYRQLPEEGLKFMVYLQKENIIDESGMPKERFSAEFPKEGPSILRIQQVVRGDSAAYFCASSLMGLAGVDEQFFGPGTRLTVL.

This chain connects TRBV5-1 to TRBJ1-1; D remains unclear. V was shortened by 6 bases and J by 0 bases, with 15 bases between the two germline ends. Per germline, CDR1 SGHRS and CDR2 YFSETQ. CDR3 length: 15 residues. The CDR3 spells CASTSGFAMNTEAFF. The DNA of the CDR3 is TGCGCCAGCACCTCGGGTTTTGCCATGAACACTGAAGCTTTCTTT.

CDR3 bases: TGTGCCAGCAGCTACTACCGGGACAGGGGGTACGAGCAGTACTTC. Its translation: CASSYYRDRGYEQYF. J is TRBJ2-7 and V is TRBV11-2; 11 nucleotides agree with TRBD1. This CDR3 is 15 amino acids long. The J segment lost 4 bases and the V segment lost 4 bases, leaving 6 bases of the junction unmatched. Germline lookup yields CDR1 SGHAT and CDR2 FQNNGV.

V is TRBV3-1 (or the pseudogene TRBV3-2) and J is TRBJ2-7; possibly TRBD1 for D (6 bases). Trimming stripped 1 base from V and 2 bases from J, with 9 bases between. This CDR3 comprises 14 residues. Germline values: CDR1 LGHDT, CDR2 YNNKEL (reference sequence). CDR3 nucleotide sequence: TGTGCCAGCAGCCAAGGGACAGCAGCCTACGAGCAGTACTTC. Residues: CASSQGTAAYEQYF.